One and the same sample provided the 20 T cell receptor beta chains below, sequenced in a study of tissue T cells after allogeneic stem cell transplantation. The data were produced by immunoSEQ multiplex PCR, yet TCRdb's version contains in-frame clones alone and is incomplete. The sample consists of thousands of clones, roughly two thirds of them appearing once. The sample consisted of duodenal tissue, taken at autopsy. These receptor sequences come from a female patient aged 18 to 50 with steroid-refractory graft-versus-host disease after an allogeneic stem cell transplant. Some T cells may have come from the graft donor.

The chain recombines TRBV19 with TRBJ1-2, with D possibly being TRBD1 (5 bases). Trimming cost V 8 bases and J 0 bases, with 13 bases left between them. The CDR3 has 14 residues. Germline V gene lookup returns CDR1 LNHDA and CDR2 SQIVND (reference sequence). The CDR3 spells CASAQTASNYGYTF. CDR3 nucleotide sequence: TGTGCCAGTGCGCAGACAGCTTCTAACTATGGCTACACCTTC.

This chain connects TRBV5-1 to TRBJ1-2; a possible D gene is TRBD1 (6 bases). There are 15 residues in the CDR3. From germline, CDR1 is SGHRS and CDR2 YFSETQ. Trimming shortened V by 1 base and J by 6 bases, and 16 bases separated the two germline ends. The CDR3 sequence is CASSLWGARADGYTF. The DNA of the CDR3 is TGCGCCAGCAGCTTGTGGGGGGCCCGGGCCGATGGCTACACCTTC.

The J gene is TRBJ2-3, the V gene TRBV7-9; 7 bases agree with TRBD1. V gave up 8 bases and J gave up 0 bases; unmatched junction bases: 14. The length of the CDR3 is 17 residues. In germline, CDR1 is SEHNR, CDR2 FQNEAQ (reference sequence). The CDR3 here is CASWALEQGTSTDTQYF. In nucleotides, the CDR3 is TGTGCCAGCTGGGCCCTGGAACAGGGGACCAGCACAGATACGCAGTATTTT. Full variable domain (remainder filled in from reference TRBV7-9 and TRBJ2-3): DTGVSQNPRHKITKRGQNVTFRCDPISEHNRLYWYRQTLGQGPEFLTYFQNEAQLEKSRLLSDRFSAERPKGSFSTLEIQRTEQGDSAMYLCASWALEQGTSTDTQYFGPGTRLTVL.

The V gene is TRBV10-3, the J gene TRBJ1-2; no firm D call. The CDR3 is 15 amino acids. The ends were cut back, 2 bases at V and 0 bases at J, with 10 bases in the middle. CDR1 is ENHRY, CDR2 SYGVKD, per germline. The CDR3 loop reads CAISEADPPNYGYTF. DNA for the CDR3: TGTGCCATCAGTGAGGCTGACCCTCCTAACTATGGCTACACCTTC.

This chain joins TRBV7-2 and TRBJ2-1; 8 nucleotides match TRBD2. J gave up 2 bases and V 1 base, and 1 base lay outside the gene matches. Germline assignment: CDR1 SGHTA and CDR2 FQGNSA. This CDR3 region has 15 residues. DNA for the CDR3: TGTGCCAGCAGCTTAGGACTAGCGCCCTACAATGAGCAGTTCTTC. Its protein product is CASSLGLAPYNEQFF.

The CDR3 region has the DNA TGTGCCAGCAGCGCCGAGGCGAGGTACACTGAAGCTTTCTTT. As protein: CASSAEARYTEAFF. V and J are TRBV9 and TRBJ1-1; no clear D gene. V shed 3 bases and J shed 3 bases, with 12 bases lying between them. The CDR3 runs to 14 residues. Germline CDR1 reads SGDLS; CDR2 reads YYNGEE.

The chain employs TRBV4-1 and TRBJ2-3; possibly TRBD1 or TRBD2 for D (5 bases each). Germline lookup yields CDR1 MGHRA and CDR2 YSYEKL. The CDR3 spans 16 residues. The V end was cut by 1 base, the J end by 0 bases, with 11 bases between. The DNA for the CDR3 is TGCGCCAGCAGCCAAGTGGGGACCCGAAGCACAGATACGCAGTATTTT. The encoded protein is CASSQVGTRSTDTQYF.

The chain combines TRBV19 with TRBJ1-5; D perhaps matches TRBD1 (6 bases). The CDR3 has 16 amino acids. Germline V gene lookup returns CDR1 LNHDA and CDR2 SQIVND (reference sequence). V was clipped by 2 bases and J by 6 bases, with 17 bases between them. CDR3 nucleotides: TGTGCCAGTAGTATACAGCGGGGGGCTCGGGGTCAGCCCCAGCATTTT. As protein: CASSIQRGARGQPQHF.

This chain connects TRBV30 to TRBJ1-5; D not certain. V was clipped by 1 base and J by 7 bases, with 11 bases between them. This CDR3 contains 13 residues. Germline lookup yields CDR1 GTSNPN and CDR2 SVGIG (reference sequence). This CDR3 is CAWSESGNQPQHF. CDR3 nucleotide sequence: TGTGCCTGGAGTGAGTCGGGAAACCAGCCCCAGCATTTT.

The CDR3 is CASSLRLAYEQYF. For the CDR3, the DNA is TGTGCCAGCAGTTTAAGGTTAGCGTACGAGCAGTACTTC. The rearrangement uses TRBV27 and TRBJ2-7; tentatively, D is TRBD2 (5 bases). The CDR3 covers 13 residues. The V end was cut by 2 bases, the J end by 4 bases, with 9 bases between. From germline, CDR1 is MNHEY and CDR2 SMNVEV (reference sequence).

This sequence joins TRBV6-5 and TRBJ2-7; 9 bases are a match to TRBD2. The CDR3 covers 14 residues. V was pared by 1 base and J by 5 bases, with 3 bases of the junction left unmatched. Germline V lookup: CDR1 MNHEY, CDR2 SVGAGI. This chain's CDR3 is CASSYYGTSHEQYF. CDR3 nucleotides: TGTGCCAGCAGTTACTACGGGACTAGCCACGAGCAGTACTTC.

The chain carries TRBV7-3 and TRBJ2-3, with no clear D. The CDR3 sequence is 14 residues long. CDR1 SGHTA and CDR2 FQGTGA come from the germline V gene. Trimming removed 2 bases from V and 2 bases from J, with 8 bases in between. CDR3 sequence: CASSLSSYTDTQYF. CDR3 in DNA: TGTGCCAGCAGCTTATCGTCCTACACAGATACGCAGTATTTT.

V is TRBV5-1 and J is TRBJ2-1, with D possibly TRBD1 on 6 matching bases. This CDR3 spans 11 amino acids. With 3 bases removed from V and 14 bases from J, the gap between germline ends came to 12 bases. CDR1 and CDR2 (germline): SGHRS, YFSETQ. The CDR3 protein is CASSSRAGEFF. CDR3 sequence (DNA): TGCGCCAGCAGCTCCCGGGCAGGGGAGTTCTTC.

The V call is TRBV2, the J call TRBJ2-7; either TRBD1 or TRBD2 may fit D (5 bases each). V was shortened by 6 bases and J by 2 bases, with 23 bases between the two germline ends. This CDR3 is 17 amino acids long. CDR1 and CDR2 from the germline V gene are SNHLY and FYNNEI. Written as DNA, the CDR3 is TGTGCCAGCAGCCTACCCTCCCGGGACCTTACCCCCTACGAGCAGTACTTC. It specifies CASSLPSRDLTPYEQYF.

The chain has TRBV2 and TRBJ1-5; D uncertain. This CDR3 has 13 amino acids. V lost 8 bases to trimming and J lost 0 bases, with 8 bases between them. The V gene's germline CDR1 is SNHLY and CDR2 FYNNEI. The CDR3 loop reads CASGPYSNQPQHF. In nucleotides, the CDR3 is TGTGCCAGCGGTCCCTATAGCAATCAGCCCCAGCATTTT.

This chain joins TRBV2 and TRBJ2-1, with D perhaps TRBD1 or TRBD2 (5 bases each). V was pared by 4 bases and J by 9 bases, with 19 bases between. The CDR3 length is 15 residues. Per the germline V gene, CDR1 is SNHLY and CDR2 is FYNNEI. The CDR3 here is CASSVDQLVGVEQFF. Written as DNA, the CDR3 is TGTGCCAGCAGTGTGGACCAACTAGTGGGGGTTGAGCAGTTCTTC. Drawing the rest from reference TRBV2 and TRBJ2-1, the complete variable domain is EPEVTQTPSHQVTQMGQEVILRCVPISNHLYFYWYRQILGQKVEFLVSFYNNEISEKSEIFDDQFSVERPDGSNFTLKIRSTKLEDSAMYFCASSVDQLVGVEQFFGPGTRLTVL.

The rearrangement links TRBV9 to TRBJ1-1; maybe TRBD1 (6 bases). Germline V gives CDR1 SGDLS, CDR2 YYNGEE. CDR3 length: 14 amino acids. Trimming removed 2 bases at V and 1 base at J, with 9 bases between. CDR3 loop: CASSVTGSNTEAFF. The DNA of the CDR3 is TGTGCCAGCAGCGTTACAGGGTCGAACACTGAAGCTTTCTTT.

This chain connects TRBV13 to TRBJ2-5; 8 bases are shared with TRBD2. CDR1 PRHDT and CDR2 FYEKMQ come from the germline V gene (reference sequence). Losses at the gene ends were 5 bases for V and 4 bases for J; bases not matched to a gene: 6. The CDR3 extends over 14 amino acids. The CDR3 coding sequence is TGTGCCAGCAGCCGTTTAGCGGGGCGAGAGACCCAGTACTTC. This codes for CASSRLAGRETQYF.

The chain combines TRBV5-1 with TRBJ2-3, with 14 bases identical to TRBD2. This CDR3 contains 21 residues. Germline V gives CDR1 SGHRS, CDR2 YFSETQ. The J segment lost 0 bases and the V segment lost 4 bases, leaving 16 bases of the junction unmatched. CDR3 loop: CASSLLGLAGAYTPSTDTQYF. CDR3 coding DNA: TGCGCCAGCAGCCTTCTGGGACTAGCGGGGGCCTATACCCCCAGCACAGATACGCAGTATTTT.

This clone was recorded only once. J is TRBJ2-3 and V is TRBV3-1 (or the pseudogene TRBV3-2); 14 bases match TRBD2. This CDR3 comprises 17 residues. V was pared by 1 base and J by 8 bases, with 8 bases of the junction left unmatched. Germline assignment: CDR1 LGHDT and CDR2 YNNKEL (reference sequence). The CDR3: CASSQVRLAGGRGTQYF. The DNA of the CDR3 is TGTGCCAGCAGCCAAGTCAGACTAGCGGGGGGGCGTGGTACGCAGTATTTT.